The 32 T cell receptor beta chains below come from one sample, sequenced in a study of tumor-infiltrating lymphocytes in primary liver carcinoma. Both RNA and DNA were isolated together from approximately 20-30 mg of bulk tissue that had not been sorted. Researchers generated TCR beta cDNA from roughly 500 ng of total RNA, relying on a constant-region primer. Libraries for TCR beta were built through three nested multiplex PCR rounds, which together made up a slightly modified ARM-PCR procedure. The two initial PCR rounds, roughly 9 cycles each, used TRBV1-TRBV30 forward and C-beta reverse primers. TCRdb reprocessed the multiplex PCR reads via MiXCR and lists one record per CDR3 protein. The sample includes about 96,000 distinct CDR3 sequences, just over 65% of them seen just once. Source material: tumor-adjacent normal liver tissue. The source of these receptors is a man aged 35 to 55 with primary liver carcinoma and hepatitis B virus infection.

This clonotype was seen once. At one boundary the junction diverges from the germline segment, which might be a read error. V gene TRBV15 combines with J gene TRBJ1-5; D is unresolved. The CDR3 extends over 15 amino acids. Germline V gene sequence: CDR1 LNHNV, CDR2 YYDKDF (reference sequence). CDR3 sequence: CATSRGYVGDQPQHF. The CDR3 DNA sequence: TGTGCCACCAGCAGAGGATATGTCGGGGATCAGCCCCAGCATTTC.

About this clonotype: One junction end does not reproduce the germline sequence, and a read error may be involved. This chain joins TRBV29-1 and TRBJ2-1, with D possibly matching TRBD2 (5 bases). CDR3 length: 13 amino acids. In germline, CDR1 is SQVTM, CDR2 ANQGSEA. In nucleotides, the CDR3 is TGCAGCGTCGGCGGGTTAAACCACAATGAGCAGGTCTTC. It is translated as CSVGGLNHNEQVF.

This clonotype was counted only a few times. A much bigger clone sits one base away, suggesting this may be a read error. The chain recombines TRBV12-3 or TRBV12-4 with TRBJ2-7; D gene unclear. V lost 6 bases to trimming and J lost 7 bases, with 10 bases between them. This CDR3 spans 11 amino acids. The CDR3 region has the DNA TGTGCCAGCAGCCTTATTCGAGAGCAGTACTTC. Residues: CASSLIREQYF.

The rearrangement joins TRBV28 to TRBJ1-2; no reliable D call. V was clipped by 4 bases and J by 1 base, with 13 bases between them. Per germline, CDR1 MDHEN and CDR2 SYDVKM. This CDR3 is built from 15 residues. In DNA, the CDR3 is TGTGCCAGCAGTTCGGACGAGGGAGGTAACTATGGCTACACCTTC. Translation: CASSSDEGGNYGYTF.

On this clonotype itself: A much larger clone differs from this one at a single base, so this may be a read error. The V gene is TRBV7-9, the J gene TRBJ1-5; D unresolved. The CDR3 runs to 17 residues. Germline V gives CDR1 SEHNR, CDR2 FQNEAQ (reference sequence). Trimming left V 5 bases short and J 0 bases short, with 17 bases between. CDR3 in amino acids: CASSLVAEPNSNQPQHF. The CDR3 nucleotides are TGTGCCAGCAGCCTAGTGGCGGAACCCAATAGCAATCAGCCCCAGCATTTT.

The chain links TRBV11-2 to TRBJ2-1, with a possible D match to TRBD2 (6 bases). Germline CDR1 is SGHAT and CDR2 is FQNNGV. V lost 4 bases and J lost 5, with 18 bases in between. CDR3 length: 16 amino acids. The CDR3 here is CASSWASERDDNEQFF. CDR3 DNA sequence: TGTGCCAGCAGCTGGGCTAGCGAGAGGGATGACAATGAGCAGTTCTTC.

As concerns this clonotype: One base away lies a much larger clone, so this may be a sequencing read error. The chain couples TRBV4-2 to TRBJ2-3; maybe TRBD2 (5 bases). The CDR3 has 17 amino acids. Germline CDR1 LGHNA, CDR2 YNFKEQ. The DNA of the CDR3 is TGTGCCATCAGCCAAGATGCCCTAGCCTCTTTTAGAGATACGCAGTATTTT. This translates into CAISQDALASFRDTQYF.

This clonotype was counted many times. V usage is TRBV6-5 and J usage is TRBJ2-7; TRBD1 matches at 8 bases. Trimming took 0 bases from V and 0 from J; bases not matched to a gene: 4. CDR1 is MNHEY, CDR2 SVGAGI, per germline. This CDR3 has 16 amino acids. The CDR3, as DNA: TGTGCCAGCAGTTACTCGGGGACAGGTGACTCCTACGAGCAGTACTTC. Its translation: CASSYSGTGDSYEQYF.

This clonotype came up once. The CDR3: CASNRRGLSNEQYF. The CDR3 coding sequence is TGTGCCAGCAATCGGCGCGGACTATCCAACGAGCAGTACTTC. The V call is TRBV6-5, the J call TRBJ2-7; TRBD2 is a possible D gene (6 bases). The germline CDR1 and CDR2 sequences are MNHEY and SVGAGI. Deletions cut 7 bases from V and 5 bases from J, with 18 bases between. This CDR3 contains 14 residues.

The J gene is TRBJ2-5, the V gene TRBV6-1; 7 bases are shared with TRBD1. This CDR3 is 15 amino acids long. Germline trimming cut 6 bases from V and 5 bases from J; bases unmatched to any gene: 12. Per the germline V gene, CDR1 is MNHNS and CDR2 is SASEGT. CDR3 residues: CASRLDRYLGETQYF. CDR3 sequence (DNA): TGTGCCAGCAGGTTGGACAGGTACCTGGGGGAGACCCAGTACTTC.

Many counts were recorded for this clonotype. The rearrangement links TRBV4-1 to TRBJ2-1, with 9 bases identical to TRBD1. The V gene end was trimmed by 3 bases and the J gene end by 9 bases; junction bases not matched to a gene: 9. Per the germline V gene, CDR1 is MGHRA and CDR2 is YSYEKL. The length of the CDR3 is 15 residues. The CDR3 loop reads CASSQDRGSSSEQFF. The CDR3 bases are TGCGCCAGCAGCCAGGACAGGGGCTCCTCGTCTGAGCAGTTCTTC.

The J gene is TRBJ2-1, the V gene TRBV5-1; perhaps TRBD2 as D (5 bases). Trimming took off 0 bases at V and 4 bases at J, with 11 bases between the two ends. The germline CDR1 and CDR2 sequences are SGHRS and YFSETQ. The CDR3 has 15 residues. The CDR3 sequence is CASSLGEQRYNEQFF. The CDR3 coding sequence is TGCGCCAGCAGCTTGGGGGAGCAGAGGTACAATGAGCAGTTCTTC.

This clonotype was counted a single time. It is likely a read error, because the conserved phenylalanine at the end of the CDR3 is missing. The chain has TRBV6-1 and TRBJ2-3; D gene unclear. The CDR3 length is 18 residues. In germline, CDR1 is MNHNS, CDR2 SASEGT. V was trimmed by 2 bases and J by 0 bases, leaving 18 bases between them. Here the CDR3 DNA reads TGTGCCAGCAGTGAACCAGTTAGTGGGCCGTATAGCACAGATACGCAGTATCTT. This translates into CASSEPVSGPYSTDTQYL.

As to this clonotype: This may be a read error, as it is one base from a much larger clone. The J gene is TRBJ2-1, the V gene TRBV28; no clear D. This CDR3 contains 12 residues. The ends were cut back, 6 bases at V and 1 base at J, with 4 bases in the middle. CDR1 MDHEN and CDR2 SYDVKM come from the germline V gene. The CDR3 sequence: CASRRSYNEQFF. DNA for the CDR3: TGTGCCAGCAGAAGGTCCTACAATGAGCAGTTCTTC.

The sample holds one count of this clonotype. The CDR3 ends on some other residue instead of the conserved phenylalanine or tryptophan, so this is likely a read error. The CDR3 here is CASHEVRGGGKYEQYS. The CDR3 coding sequence is TGCGCCTCGCATGAAGTCAGGGGCGGAGGGAAGTACGAGCAGTACTCC. The chain has TRBV10-1 and TRBJ2-7; either TRBD1 or TRBD2 may supply D (6 bases each). CDR1 and CDR2 from the germline V gene are WNHNN and SYGVQD (reference sequence). This CDR3 has 16 residues. Trimming shortened V by 11 bases and J by 4 bases, and 27 bases separated the two germline ends.

With regard to this clonotype: A junction end diverges from the germline sequence, so it may reflect a read error. The chain uses TRBV11-2 and TRBJ2-2; 9 bases are shared with TRBD1. CDR3 length: 17 amino acids. Germline V gene sequence: CDR1 SGHAT, CDR2 FQNNGV. The CDR3 nucleotides are TGTGCCAGCAGCTCTGATCGGGACAGGGTAGGCACCTGGGAGCTGTTTTTT. It yields the protein CASSSDRDRVGTWELFF.

With regard to this clonotype: One end of the junction is discordant with germline, which a read error may explain. The chain recombines TRBV28 with TRBJ2-1; 11 nucleotides match TRBD2. Germline V gives CDR1 MDHEN, CDR2 SYDVKM. This CDR3 region has 14 residues. The CDR3 DNA reads TGTGCCAGGAGTTTAGCGGGAGGGTACAATGAGCAGTTCTTC. Translating it yields CARSLAGGYNEQFF.

This clonotype has only a few counts. It may be a read error: a sequence one base away is much more abundant. V usage is TRBV29-1 and J usage is TRBJ2-1; TRBD2 might be the D (6 bases). Trimming left V 3 bases short and J 14 bases short, with 26 bases between. The CDR3 has 15 amino acids. The germline gives CDR1 SQVTM, CDR2 ANQGSEA. The CDR3 loop is CSVDLIRTNEKEKFF. The CDR3 bases are TGCAGCGTTGATTTGATCCGGACTAACGAGAAGGAAAAGTTCTTC.

This rearrangement joins TRBV2 to TRBJ2-5; 8 nucleotides align to TRBD1. V was clipped by 4 bases and J by 4 bases; unmatched bases: 2. Per germline, CDR1 SNHLY and CDR2 FYNNEI. The CDR3 length is 13 residues. The CDR3 region has the DNA TGTGCCAGCAGTGGAACAGGGGGAGAGACCCAGTACTTC. Protein: CASSGTGGETQYF.

With respect to this clonotype: One end of the junction does not line up with germline, which may come from a read error. The chain links TRBV7-8 to TRBJ2-3; D is possibly TRBD1 (8 bases). Germline assignment: CDR1 SGHVS and CDR2 FQNEAQ. The CDR3 consists of 16 residues. The CDR3 DNA follows: TGTGCCAGCAGCTTATCCGGGGGGACAGGACAAGATATGCAGTATTTT. It codes for CASSLSGGTGQDMQYF.

On this clonotype: This may come from a read error, since a much larger clone is one base off. The J gene is TRBJ2-7, the V gene TRBV5-5; weak D call: TRBD1 (6 bases). Germline V gene lookup returns CDR1 SGHKS and CDR2 YYEKEE (reference sequence). V gave up 0 bases and J gave up 7 bases, with 14 bases separating them. This CDR3 spans 14 amino acids. CDR3 loop: CASSLGVQGVEQYF. The CDR3 DNA is TGTGCCAGCAGCTTGGGGGTACAGGGAGTTGAGCAGTACTTC.

This clonotype was counted many times. CDR3: CASSWWGTNYGYTF. The CDR3 DNA reads TGTGCCAGCAGCTGGTGGGGGACCAACTATGGCTACACCTTC. The J gene is TRBJ1-2, the V gene TRBV5-5; perhaps TRBD1 as D (5 bases). The germline V gene has CDR1 SGHKS and CDR2 YYEKEE (reference sequence). The CDR3 length is 14 residues. V lost 3 bases to trimming and J lost 2 bases, with 11 bases between them.

The chain couples TRBV12-3 or TRBV12-4 to TRBJ2-7; the D is unclear. The CDR3 totals 13 residues. The CDR3 spells CAGSLRESYEQYF. The CDR3 bases are TGTGCTGGCAGTTTAAGGGAATCCTACGAGCAGTACTTC.

Of note for this clonotype: One end of the junction does not line up with germline, which may come from a read error. The chain uses TRBV11-2 and TRBJ2-2; possibly TRBD1 for D (5 bases). CDR3 length: 16 residues. The germline gives CDR1 SGHAT, CDR2 FQNNGV. CDR3 nucleotide sequence: TGTGCAAGCAGCTCCCCGGCAGGGATGGTCTCCGGGGAGCTGTTTTTT. Protein: CASSSPAGMVSGELFF.

This clonotype was detected ten times or more. The chain employs TRBV12-3 or TRBV12-4 and TRBJ2-5; possibly TRBD2 for D (6 bases). CDR3 length: 14 residues. V was trimmed by 6 bases and J by 5 bases, leaving 16 bases between them. The CDR3, as DNA: TGTGCCAGCAGCCGCGGGACTGCCCAGGAGACCCAGTACTTC. Protein product: CASSRGTAQETQYF.

There are many counts of this clonotype. The rearrangement uses TRBV6-2 or TRBV6-3 and TRBJ2-7, with TRBD2 identical over 10 bases. The length of the CDR3 is 14 residues. CDR1 is MNHEY, CDR2 SVGEGT, per germline. V shed 5 bases and J 4 bases; nucleotides not matched to a gene: 5. CDR3 protein: CASSVTSGAYEQYF. CDR3 sequence (DNA): TGTGCCAGCAGTGTAACTAGCGGGGCTTACGAGCAGTACTTC.

Of note for this clonotype: Germline is not matched at one junction end, which may reflect a read error. The J gene is TRBJ1-2, the V gene TRBV6-5; 9 positions agree with TRBD1. CDR3 length: 15 amino acids. The germline V gene encodes CDR1 MNHEY and CDR2 SVGAGI. The CDR3 reads CASSREQGASHVYTF. The CDR3 DNA is TGTGCCAGCAGTCGCGAACAGGGGGCTAGCCATGTCTACACCTTT.

The chain couples TRBV7-9 to TRBJ1-2, with 9 bases that match TRBD1. The V segment lost 4 bases and the J segment 6 bases; nucleotides outside the gene matches: 6. From germline, CDR1 is SEHNR and CDR2 FQNEAQ (reference sequence). The CDR3 runs 14 residues. Here the CDR3 reads CASSSTGGGDGYTF. The CDR3 coding sequence is TGTGCCAGCAGCTCCACAGGGGGCGGTGATGGCTACACCTTC.

As to this clonotype: Given the absence of the conserved phenylalanine or tryptophan at the CDR3 end, a read error is likely. The rearrangement links TRBV11-2 to TRBJ2-5, with D maybe TRBD2 (5 bases). V was clipped by 1 base and J by 5 bases, with 17 bases between them. CDR3 length: 16 residues. CDR1 and CDR2 (germline): SGHAT, FQNNGV. CDR3: CASSLGSSDPGETQYI. The CDR3 DNA reads as TGTGCCAGCAGCTTAGGGAGTAGTGACCCGGGGGAGACCCAGTACATC.

About this clonotype: One end of the junction varies from germline; a read error may be responsible. The chain links TRBV11-3 to TRBJ2-3; D possibly corresponds to TRBD1 (6 bases). This CDR3 comprises 15 residues. CDR1 and CDR2 from the germline V gene are SGHNT and YENEEA. CDR3 region: CASSLRGLGTDTQYF. CDR3 DNA sequence: TGTGCCAGCAGCTTAAGGGGGTTAGGCACGGATACGCAGTATTTT. Drawing the rest from reference TRBV11-3 and TRBJ2-3, the complete variable domain is EAGVVQSPRYKIIEKKQPVAFWCNPISGHNTLYWYLQNLGQGPELLIRYENEEAVDDSQLPKDRFSAERLKGVDSTLKIQPAELGDSAVYLCASSLRGLGTDTQYFGPGTRLTVL.

As regards this clonotype: This is likely a read error, given that the CDR3 carries no conserved phenylalanine or tryptophan at its end. CDR3 region: CASSLYAGESTDTQYS. CDR3 DNA sequence: TGTGCCAGCAGCTTGTACGCGGGAGAGAGCACAGATACGCAGTATTCT. The chain combines TRBV5-6 with TRBJ2-3; 7 bases agree with TRBD2. Trimming cost V 1 base and J 0 bases; bases outside gene matches: 5. CDR1 is SGHDT and CDR2 is YYEEEE in the germline V gene. The CDR3 spans 16 residues.

This clonotype is medium-sized within its sample. The chain combines TRBV11-2 with TRBJ2-2, with D possibly matching TRBD1 (6 bases). V lost 5 bases and J lost 0, with 16 bases in between. The CDR3 consists of 17 residues. From germline, CDR1 is SGHAT and CDR2 FQNNGV. The CDR3 bases are TGTGCCAGCAGCCCCAATGTGGGACAAGCGAACACCGGGGAGCTGTTTTTT. This gives the protein CASSPNVGQANTGELFF.